Following are 14 T cell receptor beta chains from one sample sequenced in a study of T cell responses to AZD1222 COVID-19 vaccine. Clones were sequenced by immunoSEQ multiplex PCR, and TCRdb holds only the in-frame ones, with some missing. This table holds 70,000 to 90,000 clones, around nine tenths found once. Material: peripheral blood, obtained on day 0 of AZD1222 vaccination. The receptors were sampled from an adult in good health.

This chain uses TRBV3-1 (or the pseudogene TRBV3-2) with TRBJ1-1; D perhaps matches TRBD1 (5 bases). The length of the CDR3 is 16 residues. Trimming shortened V by 2 bases and J by 5 bases, and 18 bases separated the two germline ends. The germline gives CDR1 LGHDT, CDR2 YNNKEL (reference sequence). This CDR3 reads CASSQFAGGDGTEAFF. In DNA, the CDR3 is TGTGCCAGCAGCCAATTCGCCGGGGGGGATGGGACTGAAGCTTTCTTT.

This chain connects TRBV5-1 to TRBJ1-1; TRBD1 is a possible D gene (5 bases). The germline V and J ends were trimmed by 4 bases and 4 bases, with 11 bases remaining between them. Germline V lookup: CDR1 SGHRS, CDR2 YFSETQ. The CDR3 has 13 residues. The CDR3 region is CASSPRRGTEAFF. CDR3 sequence (DNA): TGCGCCAGCAGCCCCCGGAGGGGCACTGAAGCTTTCTTT. Full variable domain (remainder filled in from reference TRBV5-1 and TRBJ1-1): KAGVTQTPRYLIKTRGQQVTLSCSPISGHRSVSWYQQTPGQGLQFLFEYFSETQRNKGNFPGRFSGRQFSNSRSEMNVSTLELGDSALYLCASSPRRGTEAFFGQGTRLTVV.

This chain links TRBV6-2 or TRBV6-3 with TRBJ2-7; TRBD2 agrees at 14 bases. Germline V gene data show CDR1 as MNHEY and CDR2 as SVGEGT. The CDR3 consists of 16 residues. V shed 6 bases, J shed 5 bases, and the junction held 9 bases outside the gene matches. DNA for the CDR3: TGTGCCAGCAGCTCTGGACTAGCGGGAGGCGTGGACGAGCAGTACTTC. Its protein product is CASSSGLAGGVDEQYF.

The chain links TRBV6-4 to TRBJ2-2, with a possible D match to TRBD2 (6 bases). With 5 bases removed from V and 4 bases from J, the gap between germline ends came to 8 bases. Germline V gene data show CDR1 as MRHNA and CDR2 as SNTAGT. This CDR3 is 13 amino acids long. In DNA, the CDR3 is TGTGCCAGCAGTCCGACTAGCACCGGGGAGCTGTTTTTT. Translating it yields CASSPTSTGELFF.

This rearrangement joins TRBV14 to TRBJ1-1; TRBD1 aligns across 10 bases. With V trimmed by 4 bases and J by 3 bases, 11 bases remained unmatched. This CDR3 has 17 amino acids. The germline V gene has CDR1 SGHDN and CDR2 FVKESK. In nucleotides, the CDR3 is TGTGCCAGCAGCCGTAGGACAGGGGGTATAGAGGACACTGAAGCTTTCTTT. It is translated as CASSRRTGGIEDTEAFF.

The chain couples TRBV7-3 to TRBJ1-2; TRBD1 matches at 10 bases. The CDR3 is 17 residues long. The J segment lost 5 bases and the V segment lost 4 bases, leaving 13 bases of the junction unmatched. Germline values: CDR1 SGHTA, CDR2 FQGTGA. CDR3 sequence reads: CASSSWGQGNLGYGYTF. The CDR3 DNA reads as TGTGCCAGCAGCTCCTGGGGACAGGGGAACTTAGGGTATGGCTACACCTTC.

The CDR3 sequence: CSVALAGVFYEQYF. For the CDR3, the DNA is TGCAGCGTTGCATTAGCGGGAGTTTTCTACGAGCAGTACTTC. The chain recombines TRBV29-1 with TRBJ2-7; 9 bases are shared with TRBD2. The CDR3 is 14 amino acids. V was clipped by 4 bases and J by 3 bases; unmatched bases: 7. Germline CDR1 reads SQVTM; CDR2 reads ANQGSEA.

The CDR3 protein is CSANTGGPNTEAFF. Written as DNA, the CDR3 is TGCAGCGCAAATACAGGGGGGCCGAACACTGAAGCTTTCTTT. The V and J genes are TRBV29-1 and TRBJ1-1, with TRBD1 matching 8 bases. V trimming: 7 bases; J trimming: 1 base; junction bases outside the gene matches: 8. The CDR3 is 14 residues long. Germline CDR1 is SQVTM and CDR2 is ANQGSEA.

The chain carries TRBV7-9 and TRBJ2-3, with 11 bases identical to TRBD1. Losses at the gene ends were 6 bases for V and 6 bases for J; bases not matched to a gene: 8. Germline assignment: CDR1 SEHNR and CDR2 FQNEAQ (reference sequence). CDR3 size: 15 residues. CDR3 nucleotide sequence: TGTGCCAGCAGTTTTGGACAGGGGGCAGGTGATACGCAGTATTTT. Translating it yields CASSFGQGAGDTQYF.

This rearrangement joins TRBV27 to TRBJ1-2; a possible D gene is TRBD1 (5 bases). The V gene lost 2 bases and the J gene lost 6 bases, with 13 bases spanning the gap. Germline loops: CDR1 MNHEY, CDR2 SMNVEV (reference sequence). The CDR3 extends over 14 amino acids. The CDR3 is CASSLNWQGDGYTF. The CDR3 DNA reads TGTGCCAGCAGTTTAAATTGGCAGGGTGATGGCTACACCTTC.

This clone is judged medium-sized. The chain has TRBV6-1 and TRBJ1-1; TRBD1 agrees at 11 bases. CDR1 and CDR2 (germline): MNHNS, SASEGT. V was clipped by 0 bases and J by 4 bases; unmatched bases: 1. The CDR3 length is 15 residues. The CDR3 loop is CASSEAGTGGTEAFF. As DNA, the CDR3 is TGTGCCAGCAGTGAAGCCGGGACAGGGGGCACTGAAGCTTTCTTT.

CDR3 nucleotide sequence: TGTGCCAGCAGTTTTTCAGGGGAAGAGACCCAGTACTTC. It encodes CASSFSGEETQYF. The rearrangement links TRBV5-6 to TRBJ2-5, with D perhaps matching TRBD1 (6 bases). CDR3 length: 13 residues. V was pared by 5 bases and J by 3 bases, with 11 bases between. The V gene's germline CDR1 is SGHDT and CDR2 YYEEEE.

CDR3 residues: CASSLGRGIYNEQFF. The CDR3 DNA reads as TGTGCCAGCAGTCTAGGGCGGGGGATATACAATGAGCAGTTCTTC. V usage is TRBV27 and J usage is TRBJ2-1, with 7 positions matching TRBD2. The CDR3 extends over 15 amino acids. V lost 5 bases and J lost 4; bases outside the gene matches: 8. Germline loops: CDR1 MNHEY, CDR2 SMNVEV (reference sequence).

By share of the sample, this clone is medium-sized. The rearrangement links TRBV6-4 to TRBJ2-6; D is ambiguous. CDR1 is MRHNA, CDR2 SNTAGT, per germline. The CDR3 extends over 15 amino acids. The V end was cut by 6 bases, the J end by 0 bases, with 9 bases between. The CDR3 sequence: CASSADTSGANVLTF. The CDR3 coding sequence is TGTGCCAGCAGCGCAGACACCTCTGGGGCCAACGTCCTGACTTTC.